A selection of T cell receptor beta chains follows, all from one sample in a study of prognosis after radiotherapy for stage I lung cancer. MiXCR, applied by TCRdb to the multiplex PCR reads, yields one record per CDR3 protein. Seen here are 30,000 to 40,000 distinct CDR3 sequences, around 35% observed once, and the top ten hold 15% to 20%. The material was PBMCs, obtained before or after stereotactic body radiation therapy (not recorded which). The receptors were sampled from a donor at least 50 years old with non-small cell lung cancer. CDR3s include the opening cysteine and the closing phenylalanine or tryptophan.

J: TRBJ2-1
V: TRBV15
CDR3: CATSRDPSGAFSYNEQFF

J: TRBJ2-1
V: TRBV19
CDR3: CASSKYPGTSGVSYNEQFF

J: TRBJ1-6
V: TRBV6-2/TRBV6-3
CDR3: CASSYDTVGDSPLHF

J: TRBJ2-6
V: TRBV19
CDR3: CASSILWANDLTF

J: TRBJ2-3
V: TRBV7-9
CDR3: CASSLDGGDTQYF

J: TRBJ2-7
V: TRBV20-1
CDR3: CSATQGAGLVVAWQYF

J: TRBJ2-7
V: TRBV28
CDR3: CASSPGVSYEQYF

J: TRBJ2-7
V: TRBV19
CDR3: CASSALAGGGEQYF

J: TRBJ2-1
V: TRBV12-3/TRBV12-4
CDR3: CASSFLASGGAYEQFF

J: TRBJ2-7
V: TRBV11-3
CDR3: CASSLGGSRYEQYF

J: TRBJ2-2
V: TRBV12-3/TRBV12-4
CDR3: CASSNRDETGDSGELFF

J: TRBJ2-3
V: TRBV7-7
CDR3: CASSQGVAADTQYF

J: TRBJ2-1
V: TRBV5-8
CDR3: CASSLGLADYNEQFF

J: TRBJ2-7
V: TRBV12-3/TRBV12-4
CDR3: CSSITGLYYEQYF

J: TRBJ1-1
V: TRBV25-1
CDR3: CASRDRVATEAFF

J: TRBJ2-7
V: TRBV5-8
CDR3: CASSLGVLYEQYF

J: TRBJ1-6
V: TRBV28
CDR3: CASTSSYNSPLHF

J: TRBJ2-7
V: TRBV6-2/TRBV6-3
CDR3: CASSPGSLGEYEQYF

J: TRBJ1-2
V: TRBV14
CDR3: CASSQVTGTYGYTF

J: TRBJ1-6
V: TRBV2
CDR3: CATKDRENSPLHF

J: TRBJ2-1
V: TRBV27
CDR3: CASSLYGLAGGPRSDEQFF

J: TRBJ1-6
V: TRBV11-2
CDR3: CASSFNRVDSPLHF

J: TRBJ2-1
V: TRBV27
CDR3: CASRGTSGYNEQFF

J: TRBJ2-5
V: TRBV5-1
CDR3: CASSLVPTSYETQYF

J: TRBJ2-2
V: TRBV10-2
CDR3: CASSGLAGGTGELFF

J: TRBJ2-5
V: TRBV5-1
CDR3: CASSFGPAEVETQYF

J: TRBJ2-1
V: TRBV6-5
CDR3: CASSSPSTSGGVGSYNEQFF

J: TRBJ2-1
V: TRBV28
CDR3: CASSNSGSSYNEQFF

J: TRBJ2-3
V: TRBV7-2
CDR3: CASSQWTSRTDTQYF

J: TRBJ2-3
V: TRBV7-8
CDR3: CASSARLAGGLDTQYF

J: TRBJ1-3
V: TRBV6-1
CDR3: CASTHGQGASSGNTIYF

J: TRBJ2-7
V: TRBV19
CDR3: CATQGGIGYGGYEQYF

J: TRBJ1-6
V: TRBV4-1
CDR3: CASSQVGQGASPLHF

J: TRBJ2-7
V: TRBV7-9
CDR3: CASSLKRDTSYEQYF

J: TRBJ1-1
V: TRBV12-3/TRBV12-4
CDR3: CASSPLRHSEAFF

J: TRBJ2-2
V: TRBV9
CDR3: CASSVAVRTGGPGELFF

J: TRBJ1-6
V: TRBV5-8
CDR3: CASSFRGSPLHF

J: TRBJ1-2
V: TRBV2
CDR3: CASGRQGSYGYTF

J: TRBJ1-2
V: TRBV5-1
CDR3: CASSLVPGQGLGSYYGYTF

J: TRBJ1-6
V: TRBV16
CDR3: CASSQSRQYNSPLHF

J: TRBJ1-4
V: TRBV6-1
CDR3: CASREGSTNEKLFF

J: TRBJ2-5
V: TRBV27
CDR3: CASSSTAGQSRETHYF

J: TRBJ2-7
V: TRBV20-1
CDR3: CSARDLRTGGRYEQYF

J: TRBJ1-3
V: TRBV12-3/TRBV12-4
CDR3: CASSFEGIGARNTIYF

J: TRBJ2-1
V: TRBV29-1
CDR3: CSVLGTPRTRDEQFF

J: TRBJ1-4
V: TRBV6-1
CDR3: CASSTSSGVGEKLFF

J: TRBJ1-1
V: TRBV14
CDR3: CASSQERPSNTEAFF

J: TRBJ1-5
V: TRBV6-1
CDR3: CASSEQQYSNQPQHF

J: TRBJ2-7
V: TRBV13
CDR3: CASSNRGRGEEQYF

J: TRBJ1-6
V: TRBV28
CDR3: CAIQSGSYNSPLHF

J: TRBJ1-4
V: TRBV19
CDR3: CATSRDRGRVEKLFF

J: TRBJ1-2
V: TRBV19
CDR3: CASSADREYGYTF

J: TRBJ2-7
V: TRBV28
CDR3: CASSQTYEQYF

J: TRBJ2-3
V: TRBV4-2
CDR3: CASSQVTSGSTDTQYF

J: TRBJ2-7
V: TRBV29-1
CDR3: CSVEGTAYEQYF